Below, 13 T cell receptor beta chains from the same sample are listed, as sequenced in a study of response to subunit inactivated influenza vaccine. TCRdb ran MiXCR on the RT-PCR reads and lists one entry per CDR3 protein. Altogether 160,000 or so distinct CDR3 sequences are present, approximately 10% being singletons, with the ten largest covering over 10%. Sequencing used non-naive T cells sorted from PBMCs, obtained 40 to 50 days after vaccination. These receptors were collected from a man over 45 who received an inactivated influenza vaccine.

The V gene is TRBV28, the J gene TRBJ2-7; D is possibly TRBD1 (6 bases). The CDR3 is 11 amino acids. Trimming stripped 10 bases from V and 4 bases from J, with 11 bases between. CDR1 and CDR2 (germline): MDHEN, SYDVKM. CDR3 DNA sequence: TGTGCCACCCTCGGACAGTACGAGCAGTACTTC. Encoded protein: CATLGQYEQYF. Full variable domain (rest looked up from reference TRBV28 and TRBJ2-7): DVKVTQSSRYLVKRTGEKVFLECVQDMDHENMFWYRQDPGLGLRLIYFSYDVKMKEKGDIPEGYSVSREKKERFSLILESASTNQTSMYLCATLGQYEQYFGPGTRLTVT.

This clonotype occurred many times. The chain's CDR3 is CASSPRTGLVPPQHF. CDR3 DNA: TGTGCCAGCAGTCCGCGAACAGGGTTGGTACCGCCCCAGCATTTT. This chain links TRBV12-3 or TRBV12-4 with TRBJ1-5; weak D call: TRBD1 (6 bases). Trimming shortened V by 5 bases and J by 9 bases, and 20 bases separated the two germline ends. This CDR3 contains 15 residues.

The CDR3 DNA reads TGTGCCAGTAGTACCCCTACGGGACAGTTTCAGCCCCAGCATTTT. Translating it yields CASSTPTGQFQPQHF. This rearrangement joins TRBV19 to TRBJ1-5; 7 bases align to TRBD1. The CDR3 covers 15 residues. V lost 4 bases, J lost 6 bases, and 9 bases stayed unmatched. Per germline, CDR1 LNHDA and CDR2 SQIVND (reference sequence).

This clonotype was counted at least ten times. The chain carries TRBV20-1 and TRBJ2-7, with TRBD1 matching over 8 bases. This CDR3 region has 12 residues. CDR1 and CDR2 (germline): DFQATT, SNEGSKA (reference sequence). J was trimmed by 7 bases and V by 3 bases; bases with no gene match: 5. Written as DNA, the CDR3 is TGCAGTGCTAGGGACACAGGGGGAGAGCAGTACTTC. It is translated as CSARDTGGEQYF.

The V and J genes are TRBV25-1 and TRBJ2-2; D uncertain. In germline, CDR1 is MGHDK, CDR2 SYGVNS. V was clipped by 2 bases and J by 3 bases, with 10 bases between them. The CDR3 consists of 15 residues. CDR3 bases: TGTGCCAGCAGTGAAGGCAGAGACTACACCGGGGAGCTGTTTTTT. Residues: CASSEGRDYTGELFF.

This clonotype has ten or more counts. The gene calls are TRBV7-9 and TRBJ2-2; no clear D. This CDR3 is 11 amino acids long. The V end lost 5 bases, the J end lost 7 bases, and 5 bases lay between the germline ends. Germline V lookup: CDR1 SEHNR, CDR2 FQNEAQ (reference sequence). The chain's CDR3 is CASSNRGELFF. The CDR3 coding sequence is TGTGCCAGCAGCAACCGCGGGGAGCTGTTTTTT.

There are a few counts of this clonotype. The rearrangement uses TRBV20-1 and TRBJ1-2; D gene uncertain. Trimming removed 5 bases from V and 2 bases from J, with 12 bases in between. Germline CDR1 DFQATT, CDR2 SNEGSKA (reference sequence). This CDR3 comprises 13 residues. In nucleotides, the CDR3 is TGCAGTGCTCACTTTGGGCTCAACTATGGCTACACCTTC. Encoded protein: CSAHFGLNYGYTF.

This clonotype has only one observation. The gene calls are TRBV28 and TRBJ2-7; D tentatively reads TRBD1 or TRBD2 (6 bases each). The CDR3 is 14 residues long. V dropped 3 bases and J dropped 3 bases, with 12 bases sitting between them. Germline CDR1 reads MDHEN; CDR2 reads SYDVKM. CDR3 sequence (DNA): TGTGCCAGCAGTTTGACGGGGGCCGGCTACGAGCAGTACTTC. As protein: CASSLTGAGYEQYF.

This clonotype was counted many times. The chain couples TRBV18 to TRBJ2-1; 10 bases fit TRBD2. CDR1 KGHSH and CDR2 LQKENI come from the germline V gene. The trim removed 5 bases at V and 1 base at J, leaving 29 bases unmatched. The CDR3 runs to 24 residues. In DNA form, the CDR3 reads TGTGCCAGCTCAACTCTGACCGGGCTAGCGGGGGCCCACTACTCAGGGGCTTCCTACAATGAGCAGTTCTTC. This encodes CASSTLTGLAGAHYSGASYNEQFF. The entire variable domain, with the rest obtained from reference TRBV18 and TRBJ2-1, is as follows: NAGVMQNPRHLVRRRGQEARLRCSPMKGHSHVYWYRQLPEEGLKFMVYLQKENIIDESGMPKERFSAEFPKEGPSILRIQQVVRGDSAAYFCASSTLTGLAGAHYSGASYNEQFFGPGTRLTVL.

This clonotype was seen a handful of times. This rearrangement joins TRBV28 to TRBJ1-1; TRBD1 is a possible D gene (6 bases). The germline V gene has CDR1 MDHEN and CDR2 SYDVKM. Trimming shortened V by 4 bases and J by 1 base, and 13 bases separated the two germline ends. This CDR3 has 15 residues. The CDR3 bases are TGTGCCAGCAGTTGGACTCAGGGGCGGAACACTGAAGCTTTCTTT. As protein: CASSWTQGRNTEAFF. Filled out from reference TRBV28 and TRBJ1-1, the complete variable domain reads DVKVTQSSRYLVKRTGEKVFLECVQDMDHENMFWYRQDPGLGLRLIYFSYDVKMKEKGDIPEGYSVSREKKERFSLILESASTNQTSMYLCASSWTQGRNTEAFFGQGTRLTVV.

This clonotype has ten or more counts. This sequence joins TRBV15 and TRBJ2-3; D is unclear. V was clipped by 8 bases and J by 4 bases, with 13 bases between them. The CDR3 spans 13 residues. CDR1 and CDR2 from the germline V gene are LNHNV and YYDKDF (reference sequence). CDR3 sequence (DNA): TGTGCCACCGCGGAGCTGGTGCCAGATACGCAGTATTTT. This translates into CATAELVPDTQYF.

CDR3 DNA: TGTGCCAGCAGCTGGGGAGGGAGCAATCAGCCCCAGCATTTT. This codes for CASSWGGSNQPQHF. The chain employs TRBV7-6 and TRBJ1-5; D remains ambiguous. The V gene lost 4 bases and the J gene lost 1 base, with 8 bases spanning the gap. Germline assignment: CDR1 SGHVS and CDR2 FNYEAQ. CDR3 length equals 14 residues.

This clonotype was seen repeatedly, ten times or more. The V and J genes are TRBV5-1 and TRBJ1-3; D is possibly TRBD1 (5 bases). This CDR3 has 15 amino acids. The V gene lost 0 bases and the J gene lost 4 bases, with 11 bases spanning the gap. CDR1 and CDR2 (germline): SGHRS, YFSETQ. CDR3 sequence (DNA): TGCGCCAGCAGCTTGGGCGGAGGGGACGGAAACACCATATATTTT. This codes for CASSLGGGDGNTIYF.